Sequencing of this T cell receptor (beta chain) was carried out in a study of CD8 T cells in ankylosing spondylitis. Findings and limits, study-wide: What seemed typical of ankylosing spondylitis blood was a TCR beta motif built from about 8 highly homologous variants.

TCRdb reanalysed the 5' RACE reads using MiXCR and keeps one entry per CDR3 protein. The sample has hundreds of thousands of distinct CDR3 sequences, roughly 26% seen once; the top ten hold 0.85% to 1%. This CDR3 has 12 amino acids. Trimming shortened V by 2 bases and J by 1 base, and 3 bases separated the two germline ends. Germline loops: CDR1 DFQATT, CDR2 SNEGSKA (reference sequence). The table lists this clonotype with many counts. The antigen is not known. V and J are TRBV20-1 and TRBJ1-5; D uncertain. Sequencing was carried out using blood, either unsorted or a sorted T cell fraction (not recorded which). This clonotype was obtained from a male donor with ankylosing spondylitis. The DNA for the CDR3 is TGCAGTGCTAGATACAGCAATCAGCCCCAGCATTTT. This gives the protein CSARYSNQPQHF.